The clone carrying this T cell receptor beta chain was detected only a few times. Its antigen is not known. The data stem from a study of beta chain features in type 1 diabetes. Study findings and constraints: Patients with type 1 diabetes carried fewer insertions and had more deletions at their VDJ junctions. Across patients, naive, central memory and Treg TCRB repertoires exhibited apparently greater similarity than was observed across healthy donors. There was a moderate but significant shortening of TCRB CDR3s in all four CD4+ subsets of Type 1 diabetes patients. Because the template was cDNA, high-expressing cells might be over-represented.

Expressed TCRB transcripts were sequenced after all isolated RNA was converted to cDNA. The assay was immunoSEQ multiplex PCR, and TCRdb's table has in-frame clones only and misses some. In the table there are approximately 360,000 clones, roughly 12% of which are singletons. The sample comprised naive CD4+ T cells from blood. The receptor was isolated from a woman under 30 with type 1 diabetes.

The CDR3 loop reads CASSQDIGGFGELFF. The CDR3 DNA is TGCGCCAGCAGCCAAGATATTGGTGGCTTCGGGGAGCTGTTTTTT. The V gene is TRBV4-3, the J gene TRBJ2-2; D is uncertain. The CDR3 has 15 amino acids. Germline values: CDR1 LGHNA, CDR2 YSLEER. V was trimmed by 0 bases and J by 7 bases, leaving 12 bases between them.